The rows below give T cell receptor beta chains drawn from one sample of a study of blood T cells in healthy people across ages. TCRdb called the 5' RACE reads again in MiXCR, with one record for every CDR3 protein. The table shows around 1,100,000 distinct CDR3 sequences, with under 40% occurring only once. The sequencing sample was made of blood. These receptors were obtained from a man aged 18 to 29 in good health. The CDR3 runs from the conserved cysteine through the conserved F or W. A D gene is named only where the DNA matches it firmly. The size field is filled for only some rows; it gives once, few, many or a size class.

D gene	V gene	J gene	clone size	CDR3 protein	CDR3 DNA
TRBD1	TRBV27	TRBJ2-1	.	CASGLQTGGSYNEQFF	TGTGCCAGCGGTTTACAGACAGGGGGATCCTACAATGAGCAGTTCTTC
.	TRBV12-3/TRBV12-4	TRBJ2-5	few	CASKKTANTETQYF	TGTGCCAGCAAAAAGACGGCTAACACAGAGACCCAGTACTTC
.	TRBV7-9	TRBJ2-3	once	CASSAFRTTAKTDTQYF	TGTGCCAGCAGCGCCTTCCGAACGACAGCCAAAACAGATACGCAGTATTTT
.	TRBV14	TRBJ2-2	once	CASGLSLRTTGELFF	TGTGCCAGCGGCCTCAGCTTACGGACCACCGGGGAGCTGTTTTTT
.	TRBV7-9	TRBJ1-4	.	CASSLAVGATNEKLFF	TGTGCCAGCAGCTTAGCGGTTGGGGCAACTAATGAAAAACTGTTTTTT
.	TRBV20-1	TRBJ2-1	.	CSARAGASYNEQFF	TGCAGTGCTAGAGCAGGGGCCTCCTACAATGAGCAGTTCTTC
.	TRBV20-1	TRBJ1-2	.	CSATEGGRAINYGYTF	TGCAGTGCTACCGAGGGCGGCAGGGCAATTAACTATGGCTACACCTTC
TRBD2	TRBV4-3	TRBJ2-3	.	CASSQRLADTDTQYF	TGCGCCAGCAGCCAACGCCTAGCGGACACAGATACGCAGTATTTT
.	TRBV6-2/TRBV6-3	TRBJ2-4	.	CASSYSETAIQYF	TGTGCCAGCAGTTACTCCGAGACGGCCATTCAGTACTTC
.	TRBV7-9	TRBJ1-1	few	CASSPGESQPEAFF	TGTGCCAGCAGCCCCGGGGAGAGCCAACCTGAAGCTTTCTTT
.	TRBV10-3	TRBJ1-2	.	CAIKTRQDTMESYTF	TGTGCCATCAAGACCCGACAGGATACTATGGAGAGCTACACCTTC
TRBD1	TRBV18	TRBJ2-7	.	CASSPSSDRVSNEQYF	TGTGCCAGCTCACCCTCCTCGGACAGGGTCTCCAATGAGCAGTACTTC
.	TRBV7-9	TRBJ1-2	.	CASSVQGLGGYTF	TGTGCCAGCAGCGTACAAGGCCTGGGAGGCTACACCTTC
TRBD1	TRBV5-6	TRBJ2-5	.	CASRGQGVGETQYF	TGTGCCAGCAGAGGACAGGGTGTGGGGGAGACCCAGTACTTC
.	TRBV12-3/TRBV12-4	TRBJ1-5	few	CASSTGSVRDQPQHF	TGTGCCAGCAGTACGGGGTCGGTTAGGGATCAGCCCCAGCATTTT
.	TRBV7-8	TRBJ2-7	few	CASSSADGIRYEQYF	TGTGCCAGCAGCTCCGCTGACGGAATTCGTTACGAGCAGTACTTC
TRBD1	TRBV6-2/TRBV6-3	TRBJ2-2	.	CASSYRPPIRDRNTGELFF	TGTGCCAGCAGTTATCGCCCCCCCATCCGGGACAGGAACACCGGGGAGCTGTTTTTT
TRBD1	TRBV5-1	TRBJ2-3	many	CASSLGQADTQYF	TGCGCCAGCAGCCTCGGACAGGCAGATACGCAGTATTTT